The clone carrying this TCR beta chain has ten or more counts. Primers targeting TRAV and TRBV primed first-strand cDNA, covering alpha and beta chains. TCRs were amplified for roughly 20 PCR cycles with a constant-region primer and V-primer adapter. Via MiXCR, TCRdb re-called the reads, giving one row per CDR3 protein. The sample contains around 65,000 distinct CDR3 sequences, about a quarter of which appear only once. This sample is drawn from a study of low-dose radiotherapy and immunotherapy resistance in tumors. At the level of the study: Cohort 2, a group dosed every two weeks at 1 Gy per fraction, received 13 Gy in total over 26 weeks.

Time point here: before trial treatment. Each donor was administered nivolumab, ipilimumab, aspirin, low-dose cyclophosphamide and low-dose radiotherapy. CDR3 size: 15 residues. Unmatched junction bases numbered 4, after V lost 5 bases and J lost 2 bases. In germline, CDR1 is SGHAT, CDR2 FQNNGV. This receptor was obtained from a male donor with rectosigmoid adenocarcinoma. The specimen comprised PBMCs, sampled before treatment. The chain joins TRBV11-2 to TRBJ2-3; 10 bases are a match to TRBD1. In nucleotides, the CDR3 is TGTGCCAGCAGCGTGGACAGGGGGAACACAGATACGCAGTATTTT. Its translation: CASSVDRGNTDTQYF.